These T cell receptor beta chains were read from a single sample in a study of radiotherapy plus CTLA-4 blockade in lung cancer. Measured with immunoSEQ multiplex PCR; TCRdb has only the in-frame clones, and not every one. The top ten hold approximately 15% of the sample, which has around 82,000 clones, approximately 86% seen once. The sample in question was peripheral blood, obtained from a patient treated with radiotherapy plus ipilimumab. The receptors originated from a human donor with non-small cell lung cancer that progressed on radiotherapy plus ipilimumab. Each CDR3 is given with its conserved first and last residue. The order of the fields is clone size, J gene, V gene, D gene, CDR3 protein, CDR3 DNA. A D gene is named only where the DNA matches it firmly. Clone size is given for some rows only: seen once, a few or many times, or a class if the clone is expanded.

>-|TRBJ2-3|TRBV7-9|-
CASSSGLITDTQYF
TGTGCCAGCAGCTCGGGGCTTATCACAGATACGCAGTATTTT
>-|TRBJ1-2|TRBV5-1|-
CASSRGISHGYTF
TGCGCCAGCAGCCGCGGCATCAGCCATGGCTACACCTTC
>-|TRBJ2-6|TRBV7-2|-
CASSPPSGANVLTF
TGTGCCAGCAGCCCCCCCTCTGGGGCCAACGTCCTGACTTTC
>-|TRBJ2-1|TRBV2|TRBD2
CASSPGLGEFF
TGTGCCAGCAGCCCGGGACTAGGGGAGTTCTTC
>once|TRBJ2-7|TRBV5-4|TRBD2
CASSLTSPYEQYF
TGTGCCAGCAGCCTGACTAGCCCCTACGAGCAGTACTTC
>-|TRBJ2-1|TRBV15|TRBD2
CATSKAGGSNEQFF
TGTGCCACCAGCAAAGCGGGGGGGTCCAATGAGCAGTTCTTC
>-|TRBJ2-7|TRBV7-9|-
CASSFGTYEQYF
TGTGCCAGCAGCTTCGGCACCTACGAGCAGTACTTC
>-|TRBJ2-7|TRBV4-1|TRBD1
CASSLTGVSYEQYF
TGCGCCAGCAGCCTTACAGGGGTCTCCTACGAGCAGTACTTC
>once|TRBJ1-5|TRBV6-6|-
CASVATGSTLKSQHF
TGTGCCAGCGTGGCGACAGGTTCAACCCTAAAGTCCCAGCATTTT
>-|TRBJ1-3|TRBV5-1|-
CASRPDRRSGNTIYF
TGCGCCAGCAGACCCGACAGGCGCTCTGGAAACACCATATATTTT
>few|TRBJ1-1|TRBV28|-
CASSPSRGAMNTEAFF
TGTGCCAGCAGTCCCTCCCGGGGGGCTATGAACACTGAAGCTTTCTTT
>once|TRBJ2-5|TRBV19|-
CASSISETQYF
TGTGCCAGTAGTATCTCAGAGACCCAGTACTTC
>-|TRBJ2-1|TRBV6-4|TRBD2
CASSDQASGTYNEQFF
TGTGCCAGCAGTGACCAGGCTAGCGGGACCTACAATGAGCAGTTCTTC
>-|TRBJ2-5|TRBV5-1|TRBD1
CASSLGQVPQETQYF
TGCGCCAGCAGCTTAGGACAGGTTCCACAAGAGACCCAGTACTTC
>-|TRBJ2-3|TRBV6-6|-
CASRTGSPGTDTQYF
TGTGCCAGCAGGACTGGGAGCCCGGGCACAGATACGCAGTATTTT
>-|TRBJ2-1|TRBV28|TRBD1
CASSPTGTGRSQFF
TGTGCCAGCAGTCCTACCGGGACAGGGAGGAGTCAGTTCTTC
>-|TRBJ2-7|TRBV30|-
CAWSVPGRYEQYF
TGTGCCTGGAGTGTACCGGGCAGGTACGAGCAGTACTTC
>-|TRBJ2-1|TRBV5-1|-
CASSFNSLSYNEQFF
TGCGCCAGCAGCTTTAACTCCCTCTCCTACAATGAGCAGTTCTTC
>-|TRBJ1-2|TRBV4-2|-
CASSSRQDGPANYGYTF
TGTGCCAGCAGCTCCCGACAAGATGGTCCGGCTAACTATGGCTACACCTTC
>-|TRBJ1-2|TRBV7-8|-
CASSLVGGERYGYTF
TGTGCCAGCAGCTTAGTTGGAGGGGAACGCTATGGCTACACCTTC
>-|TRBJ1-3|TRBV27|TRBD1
CASSPTGGGNTIYF
TGTGCCAGCAGCCCGACAGGGGGAGGAAACACCATATATTTT
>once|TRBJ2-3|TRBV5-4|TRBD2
CASAPRLAGDTDTQYF
TGTGCCAGCGCCCCAAGACTAGCGGGGGACACAGATACGCAGTATTTT
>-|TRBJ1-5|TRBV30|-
CAWSVKGNQPQHF
TGTGCCTGGAGTGTAAAGGGCAATCAGCCCCAGCATTTT
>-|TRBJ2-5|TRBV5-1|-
CASSQSQETQYF
TGCGCCAGCAGCCAAAGCCAAGAGACCCAGTACTTC
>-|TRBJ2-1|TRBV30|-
CAWSVLGRGTYNEQFF
TGTGCCTGGAGTGTCTTGGGGAGGGGGACCTACAATGAGCAGTTCTTC
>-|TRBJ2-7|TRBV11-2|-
CASSLVPGSVYEQYF
TGTGCCAGCAGCTTAGTGCCCGGGTCCGTCTACGAGCAGTACTTC
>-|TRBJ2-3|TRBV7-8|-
CASSLGWNTQYF
TGTGCCAGCAGCTTAGGGTGGAATACGCAGTATTTT
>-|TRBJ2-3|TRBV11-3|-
CASSLWQGSTDTQYF
TGTGCCAGCAGCTTGTGGCAGGGGAGCACAGATACGCAGTATTTT
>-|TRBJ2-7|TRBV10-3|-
CAISESEREIYEQYF
TGTGCCATCAGTGAGTCAGAGAGGGAGATCTACGAGCAGTACTTC
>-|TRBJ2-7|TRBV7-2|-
CASSPMRVSYEQYF
TGTGCCAGCAGCCCGATGAGGGTATCCTACGAGCAGTACTTC
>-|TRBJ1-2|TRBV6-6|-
CASSYSTQGSYGYTF
TGTGCCAGCAGTTACTCGACCCAGGGTTCCTATGGCTACACCTTC
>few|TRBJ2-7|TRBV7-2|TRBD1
CASSRDRGPYEQYF
TGTGCCAGCAGCCGGGACAGGGGTCCCTACGAGCAGTACTTC
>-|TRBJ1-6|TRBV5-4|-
CASSLGAQGLEPLHF
TGTGCCAGCAGCTTGGGGGCCCAGGGTCTCGAACCCCTCCACTTT
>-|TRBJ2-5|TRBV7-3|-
CASSLTTGETQYF
TGTGCCAGCAGCTTAACGACCGGGGAGACCCAGTACTTC
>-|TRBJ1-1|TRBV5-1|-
CASSPRGDNTEAFF
TGCGCCAGCAGCCCCAGAGGGGACAACACTGAAGCTTTCTTT
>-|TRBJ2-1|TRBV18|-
CASSPTSYLSYNEQFF
TGTGCCAGCTCACCAACTAGCTACCTATCCTACAATGAGCAGTTCTTC
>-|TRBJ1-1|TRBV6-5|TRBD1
CASSPSGGFTEAFF
TGTGCCAGCAGTCCATCAGGGGGGTTTACTGAAGCTTTCTTT
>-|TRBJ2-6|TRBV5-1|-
CASSLGALSGANVLTF
TGCGCCAGCAGCTTAGGGGCTCTCTCTGGGGCCAACGTCCTGACTTTC
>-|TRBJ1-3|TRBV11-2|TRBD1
CASSLGTGGNTIYF
TGTGCCAGCAGCTTAGGGACAGGAGGAAACACCATATATTTT
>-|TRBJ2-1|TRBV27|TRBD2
CASSFRPGGYNEQFF
TGTGCCAGCAGTTTTAGACCGGGGGGTTACAATGAGCAGTTCTTC
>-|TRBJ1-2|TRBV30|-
CAWSYQGPRGYTF
TGTGCCTGGAGTTATCAGGGCCCTAGGGGCTACACCTTC
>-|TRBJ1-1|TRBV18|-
CASSPLPAEVTEAFF
TGTGCCAGCTCACCACTCCCAGCGGAGGTCACTGAAGCTTTCTTT
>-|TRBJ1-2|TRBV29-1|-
CSVRRAGPYGYTF
TGCAGCGTTCGAAGAGCAGGGCCCTATGGCTACACCTTC
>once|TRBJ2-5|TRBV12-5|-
CASGLGGVSETQYF
TGTGCTAGTGGTTTGGGGGGGGTATCAGAGACCCAGTACTTC
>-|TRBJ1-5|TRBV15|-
CATSGSGALQPQHF
TGTGCCACCAGCGGTTCAGGGGCGCTTCAGCCCCAGCATTTT
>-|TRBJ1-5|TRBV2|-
CASSGFMGRGQPQHF
TGTGCCAGCAGTGGATTTATGGGGCGAGGTCAGCCCCAGCATTTT
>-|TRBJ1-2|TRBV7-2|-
CASSSMGTGYGYTF
TGTGCCAGCAGCTCGATGGGGACTGGGTATGGCTACACCTTC
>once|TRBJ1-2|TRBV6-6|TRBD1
CASTDAGGGGYTF
TGTGCCAGCACCGACGCAGGGGGCGGGGGCTACACCTTC